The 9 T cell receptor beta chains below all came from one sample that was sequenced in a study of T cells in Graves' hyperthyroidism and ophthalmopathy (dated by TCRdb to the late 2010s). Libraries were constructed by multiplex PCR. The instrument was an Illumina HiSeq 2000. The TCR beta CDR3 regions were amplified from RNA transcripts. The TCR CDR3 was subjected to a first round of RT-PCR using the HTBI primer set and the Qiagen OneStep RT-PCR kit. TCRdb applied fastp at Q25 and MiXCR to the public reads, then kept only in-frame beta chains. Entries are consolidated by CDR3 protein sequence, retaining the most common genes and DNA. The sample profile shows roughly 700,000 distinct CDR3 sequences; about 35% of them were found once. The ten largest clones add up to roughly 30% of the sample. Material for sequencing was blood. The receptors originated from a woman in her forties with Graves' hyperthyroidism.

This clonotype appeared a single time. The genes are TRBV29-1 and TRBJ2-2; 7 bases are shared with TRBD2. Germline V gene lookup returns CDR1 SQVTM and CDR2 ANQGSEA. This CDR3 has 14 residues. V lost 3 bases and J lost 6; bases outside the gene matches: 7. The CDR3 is CSVDTGRGSGELFF. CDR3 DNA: TGCAGCGTTGATACGGGGAGGGGCTCCGGGGAGCTGTTTTTT.

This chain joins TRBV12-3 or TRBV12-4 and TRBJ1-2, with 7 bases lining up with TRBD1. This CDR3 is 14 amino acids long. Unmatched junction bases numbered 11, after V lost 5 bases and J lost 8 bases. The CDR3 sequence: CASSPTGQVWGYTF. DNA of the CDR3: TGTGCCAGCAGTCCCACTGGACAGGTCTGGGGCTACACCTTC.

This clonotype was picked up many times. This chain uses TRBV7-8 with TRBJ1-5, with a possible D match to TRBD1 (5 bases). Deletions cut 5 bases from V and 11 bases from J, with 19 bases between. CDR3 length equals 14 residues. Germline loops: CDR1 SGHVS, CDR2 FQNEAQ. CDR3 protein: CASSRNGGGSAQHF. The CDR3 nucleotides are TGTGCCAGCAGCCGAAACGGGGGAGGATCGGCCCAGCATTTT.

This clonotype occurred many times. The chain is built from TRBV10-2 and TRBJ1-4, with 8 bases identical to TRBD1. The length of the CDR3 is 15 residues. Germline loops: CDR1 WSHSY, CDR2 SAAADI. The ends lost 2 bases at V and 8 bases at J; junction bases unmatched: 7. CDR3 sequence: CASSERDRGSEKLFF. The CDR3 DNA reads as TGCGCCAGCAGTGAGCGTGACAGGGGTAGCGAAAAACTGTTTTTT.

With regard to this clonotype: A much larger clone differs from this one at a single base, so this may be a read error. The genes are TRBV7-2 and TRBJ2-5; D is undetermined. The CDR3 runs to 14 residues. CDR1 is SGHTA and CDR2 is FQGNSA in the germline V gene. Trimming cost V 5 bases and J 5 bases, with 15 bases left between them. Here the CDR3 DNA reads TGTGCCAGCAGCCCTACACCCGTGGGGGAGACCCAGTACTTC. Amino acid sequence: CASSPTPVGETQYF.

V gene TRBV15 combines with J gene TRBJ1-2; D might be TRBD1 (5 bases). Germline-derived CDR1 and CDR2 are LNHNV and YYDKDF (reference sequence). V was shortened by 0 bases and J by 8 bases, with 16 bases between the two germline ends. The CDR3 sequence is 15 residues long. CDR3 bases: TGTGCCACCAGCAGAGACCTACAGGACGCCCTAGGCTACACCTTC. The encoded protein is CATSRDLQDALGYTF.

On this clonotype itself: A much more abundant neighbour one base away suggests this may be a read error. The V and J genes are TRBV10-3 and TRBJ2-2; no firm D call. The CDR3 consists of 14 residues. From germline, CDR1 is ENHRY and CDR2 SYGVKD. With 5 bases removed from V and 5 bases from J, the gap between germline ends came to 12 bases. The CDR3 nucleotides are TGTGCCATCAGTTACTCGAGTGGGACCGGGGAGCTGTTTTTT. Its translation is CAISYSSGTGELFF.

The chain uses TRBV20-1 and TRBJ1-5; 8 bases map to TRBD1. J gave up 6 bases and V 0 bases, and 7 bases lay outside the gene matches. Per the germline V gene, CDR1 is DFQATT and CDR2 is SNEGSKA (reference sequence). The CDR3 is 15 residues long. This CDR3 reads CSARDRAGGGQPQHF. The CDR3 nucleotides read TGCAGTGCTAGAGATCGGGCAGGGGGCGGTCAGCCCCAGCATTTT.

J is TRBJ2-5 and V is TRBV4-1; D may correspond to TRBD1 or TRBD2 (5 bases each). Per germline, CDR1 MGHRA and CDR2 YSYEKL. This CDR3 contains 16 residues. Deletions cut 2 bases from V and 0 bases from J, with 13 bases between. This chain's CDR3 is CASSQIGDRDQETQYF. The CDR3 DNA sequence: TGCGCCAGCAGCCAAATTGGGGACCGAGACCAAGAGACCCAGTACTTC.